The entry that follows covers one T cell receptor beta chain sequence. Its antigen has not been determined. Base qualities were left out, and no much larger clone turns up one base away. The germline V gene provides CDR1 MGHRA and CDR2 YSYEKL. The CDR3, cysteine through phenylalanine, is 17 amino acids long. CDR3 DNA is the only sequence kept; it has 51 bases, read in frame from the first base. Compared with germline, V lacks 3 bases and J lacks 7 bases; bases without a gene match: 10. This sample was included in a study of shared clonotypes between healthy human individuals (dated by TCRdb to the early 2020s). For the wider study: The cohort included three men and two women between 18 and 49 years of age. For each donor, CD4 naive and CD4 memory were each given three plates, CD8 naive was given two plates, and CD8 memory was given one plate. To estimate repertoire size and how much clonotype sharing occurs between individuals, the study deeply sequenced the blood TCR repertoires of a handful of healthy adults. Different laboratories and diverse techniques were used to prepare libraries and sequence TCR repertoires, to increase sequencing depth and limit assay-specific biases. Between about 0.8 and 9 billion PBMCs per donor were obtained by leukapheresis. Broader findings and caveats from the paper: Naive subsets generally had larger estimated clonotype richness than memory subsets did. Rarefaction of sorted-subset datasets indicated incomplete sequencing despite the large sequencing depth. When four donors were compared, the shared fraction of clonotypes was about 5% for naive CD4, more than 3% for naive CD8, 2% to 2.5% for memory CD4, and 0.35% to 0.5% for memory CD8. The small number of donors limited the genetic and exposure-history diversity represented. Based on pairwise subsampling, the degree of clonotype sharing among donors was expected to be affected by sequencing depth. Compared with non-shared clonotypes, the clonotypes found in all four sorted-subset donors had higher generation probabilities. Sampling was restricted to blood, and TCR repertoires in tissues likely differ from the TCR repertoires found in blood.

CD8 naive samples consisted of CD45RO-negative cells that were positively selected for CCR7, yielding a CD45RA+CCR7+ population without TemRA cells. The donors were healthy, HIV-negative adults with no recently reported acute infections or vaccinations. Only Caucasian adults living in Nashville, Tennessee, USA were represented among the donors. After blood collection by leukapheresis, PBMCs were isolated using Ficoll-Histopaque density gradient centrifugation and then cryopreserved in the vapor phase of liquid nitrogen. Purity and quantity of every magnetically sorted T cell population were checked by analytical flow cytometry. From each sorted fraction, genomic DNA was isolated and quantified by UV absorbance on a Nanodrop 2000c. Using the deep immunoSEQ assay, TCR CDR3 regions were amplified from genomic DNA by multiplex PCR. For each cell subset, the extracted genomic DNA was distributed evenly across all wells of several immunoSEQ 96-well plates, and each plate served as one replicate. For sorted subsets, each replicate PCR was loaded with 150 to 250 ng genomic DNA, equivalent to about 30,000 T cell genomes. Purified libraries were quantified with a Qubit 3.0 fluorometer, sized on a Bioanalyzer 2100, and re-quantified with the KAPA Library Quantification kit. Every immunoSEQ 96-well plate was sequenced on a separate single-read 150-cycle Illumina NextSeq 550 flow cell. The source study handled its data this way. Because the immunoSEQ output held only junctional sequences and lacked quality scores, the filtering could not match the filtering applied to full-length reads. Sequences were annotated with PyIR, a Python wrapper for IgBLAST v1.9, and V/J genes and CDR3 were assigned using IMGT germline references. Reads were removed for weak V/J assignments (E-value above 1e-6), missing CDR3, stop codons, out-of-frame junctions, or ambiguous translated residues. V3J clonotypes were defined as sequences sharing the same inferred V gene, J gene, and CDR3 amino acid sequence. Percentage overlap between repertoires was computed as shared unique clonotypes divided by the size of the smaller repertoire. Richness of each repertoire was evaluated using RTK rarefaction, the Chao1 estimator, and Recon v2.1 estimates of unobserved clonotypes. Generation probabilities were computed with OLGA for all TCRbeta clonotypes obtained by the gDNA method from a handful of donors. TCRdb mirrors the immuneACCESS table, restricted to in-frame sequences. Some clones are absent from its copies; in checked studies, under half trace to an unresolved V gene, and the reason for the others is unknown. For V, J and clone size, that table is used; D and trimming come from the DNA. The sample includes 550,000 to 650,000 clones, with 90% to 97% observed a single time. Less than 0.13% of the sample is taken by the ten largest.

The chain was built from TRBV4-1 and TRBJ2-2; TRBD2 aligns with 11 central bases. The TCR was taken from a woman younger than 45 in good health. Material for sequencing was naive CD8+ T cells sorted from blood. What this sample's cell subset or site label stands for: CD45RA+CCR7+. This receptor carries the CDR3 CASSQGGLAGYVGELFF. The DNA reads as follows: TGCGCCAGCAGCCAGGGAGGACTAGCGGGTTATGTCGGGGAGCTGTTTTTT.